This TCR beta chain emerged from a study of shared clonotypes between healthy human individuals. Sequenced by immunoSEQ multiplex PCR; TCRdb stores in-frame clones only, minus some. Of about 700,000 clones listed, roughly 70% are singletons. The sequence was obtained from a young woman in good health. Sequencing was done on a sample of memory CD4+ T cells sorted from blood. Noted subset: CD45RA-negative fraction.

CDR3 nucleotides: TGTGCCAGCAGCTTCTGGGGGCGCAGGGAGACCCAGTACTTC. Its translation is CASSFWGRRETQYF. J is TRBJ2-5 and V is TRBV5-4, with D maybe TRBD1 (6 bases). Per germline, CDR1 SGHNT and CDR2 YYREEE (reference sequence). This CDR3 is 14 amino acids long. The V gene lost 2 bases and the J gene lost 5 bases, with 13 bases spanning the gap.